This passage covers 15 T cell receptor beta chains from one sample sequenced in a study of blood T cell repertoires in COVID-19. Measured with immunoSEQ multiplex PCR; TCRdb has only the in-frame clones, and not every one. Altogether about 140,000 clones are present, about 90% being singletons, with the ten largest covering approximately 10%. The material sequenced was peripheral blood. These receptors originate from a woman aged 80 or over with acute or convalescent COVID-19.

J is TRBJ2-5 and V is TRBV7-9, with TRBD2 as a possible D gene (6 bases). The V end lost 5 bases, the J end lost 5 bases, and 15 bases lay between the germline ends. This CDR3 comprises 14 residues. Germline CDR1 reads SEHNR; CDR2 reads FQNEAQ (reference sequence). CDR3 sequence: CASSNLQEGETQYF. The CDR3 nucleotides read TGTGCCAGCAGCAATCTACAGGAGGGGGAGACCCAGTACTTC.

In its sample, this clone was seen a few times. The chain employs TRBV5-1 and TRBJ1-3; possibly TRBD1 for D (5 bases). The length of the CDR3 is 15 residues. CDR1 and CDR2 (germline): SGHRS, YFSETQ. V dropped 0 bases and J dropped 0 bases, with 7 bases sitting between them. CDR3 region: CASSLDRSSGNTIYF. The CDR3 nucleotides read TGCGCCAGCAGCTTGGACAGGAGCTCTGGAAACACCATATATTTT. The full variable domain, in which reference TRBV5-1 and TRBJ1-3 provide the parts outside the CDR3, is KAGVTQTPRYLIKTRGQQVTLSCSPISGHRSVSWYQQTPGQGLQFLFEYFSETQRNKGNFPGRFSGRQFSNSRSEMNVSTLELGDSALYLCASSLDRSSGNTIYFGEGSWLTVV.

The chain combines TRBV11-3 with TRBJ1-1, with D possibly TRBD1 on 5 matching bases. This CDR3 is built from 13 residues. The germline gives CDR1 SGHNT, CDR2 YENEEA. Trimming took 2 bases from V and 4 from J, leaving 8 bases between them. The CDR3 DNA reads as TGTGCCAGCAGCTTAATGGGGGGCACTGAAGCTTTCTTT. This codes for CASSLMGGTEAFF.

This clone was observed once. V is TRBV3-1 (or the pseudogene TRBV3-2) and J is TRBJ1-1; 9 positions agree with TRBD1. The CDR3 contains 14 residues. Germline values: CDR1 LGHDT, CDR2 YNNKEL (reference sequence). V lost 4 bases, J lost 5 bases, and 5 bases stayed unmatched. The CDR3 loop reads CASSLTGGLTEAFF. The CDR3 region has the DNA TGTGCCAGCAGCCTGACAGGGGGTTTAACTGAAGCTTTCTTT.

The chain employs TRBV5-6 and TRBJ1-5, with D possibly TRBD1 on 5 matching bases. Trimming removed 3 bases from V and 6 bases from J, with 10 bases in between. This CDR3 spans 13 amino acids. The germline V gene encodes CDR1 SGHDT and CDR2 YYEEEE. The CDR3 DNA sequence: TGTGCCAGCAGCTCGGGGGGGGTTCAGCCCCAGCATTTT. Its protein product is CASSSGGVQPQHF.

V and J are TRBV18 and TRBJ2-2, with 7 bases that match TRBD1. This CDR3 spans 16 amino acids. V dropped 4 bases and J dropped 5; count of bases not matched to a gene: 10. Germline V gene data show CDR1 as KGHSH and CDR2 as LQKENI. The CDR3 spells CASSLSAGGRTGELFF. The CDR3 region has the DNA TGTGCCAGCTCACTTTCGGCAGGGGGTCGTACCGGGGAGCTGTTTTTT.

The chain has TRBV7-2 and TRBJ2-5; 16 bases match TRBD2. The CDR3 spans 17 residues. The germline CDR1 and CDR2 sequences are SGHTA and FQGNSA. V trimming: 5 bases; J trimming: 4 bases; junction bases outside the gene matches: 7. The CDR3 DNA sequence: TGTGCCAGCAGCGCAGGGACTAGCGGGGGGGCCGGAGAGACCCAGTACTTC. Its protein is CASSAGTSGGAGETQYF. Combining the CDR3 with reference TRBV7-2 and TRBJ2-5 gives the whole variable domain GAGVSQSPSNKVTEKGKDVELRCDPISGHTALYWYRQSLGQGLEFLIYFQGNSAPDKSGLPSDRFSAERTGGSVSTLTIQRTQQEDSAVYLCASSAGTSGGAGETQYFGPGTRLLVL.

The gene calls are TRBV3-1 (or the pseudogene TRBV3-2) and TRBJ1-4, with D possibly TRBD1 on 5 matching bases. The CDR3 contains 15 residues. CDR1 LGHDT and CDR2 YNNKEL come from the germline V gene (reference sequence). Trimming stripped 0 bases from V and 3 bases from J, with 8 bases between. The CDR3 sequence is CASSQDSGPNEKLFF. The CDR3 DNA is TGTGCCAGCAGCCAAGATTCAGGGCCTAATGAAAAACTGTTTTTT.

This clone was recorded once. The V and J genes are TRBV3-1 (or the pseudogene TRBV3-2) and TRBJ1-2, with 8 bases fitting TRBD1. The CDR3 runs 15 residues. Per germline, CDR1 LGHDT and CDR2 YNNKEL (reference sequence). J was trimmed by 8 bases and V by 2 bases; bases with no gene match: 10. The CDR3 sequence: CASSQQPGQVGGYTF. CDR3 coding DNA: TGTGCCAGCAGCCAACAGCCGGGACAGGTCGGAGGCTACACCTTC.

The chain couples TRBV10-3 to TRBJ1-1, with D maybe TRBD1 (5 bases). The CDR3 covers 13 residues. V was cut by 2 bases and J by 10 bases, with 14 bases left in between. Per germline, CDR1 ENHRY and CDR2 SYGVKD. For the CDR3, the DNA is TGTGCCATCAGTGAGAACAACCGGGGGGGAGCTTTCTTT. Translating it yields CAISENNRGGAFF.

The chain combines TRBV29-1 with TRBJ1-6; 9 bases match TRBD1. V shed 1 base, J shed 10 bases, and the junction held 2 bases outside the gene matches. CDR1 SQVTM and CDR2 ANQGSEA come from the germline V gene. The CDR3 covers 13 residues. This CDR3 is CSVEVDRGSPLHF. CDR3 sequence (DNA): TGCAGCGTTGAAGTGGACAGGGGATCACCCCTCCACTTT.

The chain is built from TRBV30 and TRBJ1-2; D is possibly TRBD1 (6 bases). The CDR3 loop spans 11 amino acids. Trimming took off 7 bases at V and 5 bases at J, with 11 bases between the two ends. CDR1 GTSNPN and CDR2 SVGIG come from the germline V gene (reference sequence). Here the CDR3 DNA reads TGTGCCTTCTGGACAGTGTATGGCTACACCTTC. Translating it yields CAFWTVYGYTF.

The genes are TRBV6-5 and TRBJ2-3, with TRBD1 as a possible D gene (5 bases). Trimming left V 5 bases short and J 1 base short, with 13 bases between. The CDR3 length is 15 residues. Germline values: CDR1 MNHEY, CDR2 SVGAGI. The CDR3 sequence: CASSPRGYGTDTQYF. The DNA of the CDR3 is TGTGCCAGCAGTCCTAGGGGTTACGGCACAGATACGCAGTATTTT.

This clone showed up just once. The chain employs TRBV7-6 and TRBJ2-3, with 8 bases that match TRBD2. Germline loops: CDR1 SGHVS, CDR2 FNYEAQ. The CDR3 consists of 15 residues. The V segment lost 4 bases and the J segment 6 bases; nucleotides outside the gene matches: 9. CDR3 sequence (DNA): TGTGCCAGCAGCTCGTACGGGACGGGGGGGGATACGCAGTATTTT. This encodes CASSSYGTGGDTQYF.

This clone was seen more than once but under ten times. The V and J genes are TRBV9 and TRBJ1-3; D is uncertain. The length of the CDR3 is 13 residues. Deletions cut 0 bases from V and 4 bases from J, with 5 bases between. CDR1 is SGDLS, CDR2 YYNGEE, per germline. This CDR3 reads CASSVEQGNTIYF. CDR3 DNA sequence: TGTGCCAGCAGCGTAGAACAGGGAAACACCATATATTTT.